This section outlines one TCR beta chain sequence together with its context. These data are taken from a study of blood T cell repertoires in COVID-19. Produced via immunoSEQ multiplex PCR; TCRdb's table is partial and in-frame only. The sample has roughly 230,000 clones, approximately 88% seen once. J lost 12 bases, V lost 0 bases, and 6 bases had no gene match. Germline loops: CDR1 GTSNPN, CDR2 SVGIG (reference sequence). CDR3 size: 13 residues. The sequence came from a human donor in a cohort sampled during active COVID-19. The rearrangement joins TRBV30 to TRBJ1-1; TRBD1 matches 11 bases. The sequenced sample consisted of peripheral blood. CDR3 residues: CAWSVGDRGFTFF. CDR3 nucleotides: TGTGCCTGGAGTGTAGGGGACAGGGGGTTTACTTTCTTT.